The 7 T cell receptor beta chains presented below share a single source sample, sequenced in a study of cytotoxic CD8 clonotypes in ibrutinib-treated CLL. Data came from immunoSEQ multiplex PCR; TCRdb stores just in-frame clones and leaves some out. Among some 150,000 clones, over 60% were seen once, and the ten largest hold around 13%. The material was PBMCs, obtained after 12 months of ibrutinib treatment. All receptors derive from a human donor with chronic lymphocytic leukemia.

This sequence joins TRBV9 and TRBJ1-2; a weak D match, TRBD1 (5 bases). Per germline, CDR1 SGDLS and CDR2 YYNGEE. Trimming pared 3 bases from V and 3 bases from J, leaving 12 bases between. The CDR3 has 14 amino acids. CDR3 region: CASSAITGDYGYTF. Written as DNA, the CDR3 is TGTGCCAGCAGCGCCATAACAGGAGACTATGGCTACACCTTC.

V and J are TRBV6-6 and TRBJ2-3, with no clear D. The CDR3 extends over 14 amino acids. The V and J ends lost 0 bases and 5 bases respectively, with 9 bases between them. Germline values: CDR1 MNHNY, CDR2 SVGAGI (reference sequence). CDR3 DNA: TGTGCCAGCAGTTACTCCGAACGGCAAGATACGCAGTATTTT. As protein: CASSYSERQDTQYF.

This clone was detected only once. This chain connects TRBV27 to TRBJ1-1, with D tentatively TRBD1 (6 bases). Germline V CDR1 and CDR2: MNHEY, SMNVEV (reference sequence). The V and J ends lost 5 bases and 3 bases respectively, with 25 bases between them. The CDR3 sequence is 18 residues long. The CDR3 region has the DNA TGTGCCAGCAGTCCACAACCCCCGGGGCCGGGGGCGCACACTGAAGCTTTCTTT. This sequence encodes CASSPQPPGPGAHTEAFF.

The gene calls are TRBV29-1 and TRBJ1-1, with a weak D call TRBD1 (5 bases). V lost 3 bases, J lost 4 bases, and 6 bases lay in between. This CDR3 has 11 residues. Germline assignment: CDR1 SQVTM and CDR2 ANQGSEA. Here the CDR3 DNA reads TGCAGCGTTGAGGGGGTCACTGAAGCTTTCTTT. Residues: CSVEGVTEAFF.

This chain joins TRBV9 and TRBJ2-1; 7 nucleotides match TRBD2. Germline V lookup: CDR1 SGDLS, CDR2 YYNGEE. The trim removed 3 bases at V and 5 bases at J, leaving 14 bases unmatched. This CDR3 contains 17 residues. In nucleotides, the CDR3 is TGTGCCAGCAGCGGATCGTCAGAGCGGGGATACAACAATGAGCAGTTCTTC. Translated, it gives CASSGSSERGYNNEQFF.

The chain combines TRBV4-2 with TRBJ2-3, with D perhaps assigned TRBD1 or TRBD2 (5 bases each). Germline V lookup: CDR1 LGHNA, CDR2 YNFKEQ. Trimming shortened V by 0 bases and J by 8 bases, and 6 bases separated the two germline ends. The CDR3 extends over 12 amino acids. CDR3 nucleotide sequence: TGTGCCAGCAGCCAAGACGGGACTACGCAGTATTTT. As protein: CASSQDGTTQYF.

CDR3 in amino acids: CASSQGDETYEQYF. CDR3 nucleotide sequence: TGTGCCAGCAGCCAGGGGGACGAGACCTACGAGCAGTACTTC. V and J are TRBV7-2 and TRBJ2-7, with TRBD1 matching over 7 bases. This CDR3 comprises 14 residues. J was trimmed by 2 bases and V by 5 bases; bases with no gene match: 6. Per germline, CDR1 SGHTA and CDR2 FQGNSA.